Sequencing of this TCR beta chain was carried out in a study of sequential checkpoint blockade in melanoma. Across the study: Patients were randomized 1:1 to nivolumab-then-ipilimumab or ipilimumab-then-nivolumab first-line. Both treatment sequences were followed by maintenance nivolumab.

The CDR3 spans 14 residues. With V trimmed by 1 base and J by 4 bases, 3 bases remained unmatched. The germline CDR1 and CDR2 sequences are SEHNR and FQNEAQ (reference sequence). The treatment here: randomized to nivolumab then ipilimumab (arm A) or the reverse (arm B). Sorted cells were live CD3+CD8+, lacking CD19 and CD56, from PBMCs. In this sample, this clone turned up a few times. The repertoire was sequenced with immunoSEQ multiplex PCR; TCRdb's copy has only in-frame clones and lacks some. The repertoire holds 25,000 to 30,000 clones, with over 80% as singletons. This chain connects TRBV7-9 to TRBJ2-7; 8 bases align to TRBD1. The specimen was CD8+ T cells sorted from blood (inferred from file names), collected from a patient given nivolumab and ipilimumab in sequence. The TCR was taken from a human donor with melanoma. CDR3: CASSLGGQVYEQYF. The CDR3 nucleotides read TGTGCCAGCAGCTTAGGGGGACAGGTGTACGAGCAGTACTTC.